A single sample is the source of the 20 T cell receptor beta chains below, sequenced in a study of cytomegalovirus exposure and HLA in healthy donors. Using immunoSEQ multiplex PCR, the repertoire was profiled, and TCRdb retains in-frame clones only, with some absent. The sample yields some 40,000 clones, 85% to 95% seen once. Sequences were obtained from PBMCs. The receptor set was obtained from a man younger than 35 in good health and CMV-seronegative.

The chain carries TRBV2 and TRBJ1-2, with TRBD1 identical over 7 bases. Looked up from germline, CDR1 is SNHLY and CDR2 is FYNNEI. The CDR3 spans 14 residues. J gave up 4 bases and V 1 base, and 3 bases lay outside the gene matches. The CDR3 here is CASSEGQGLYGYTF. CDR3 DNA sequence: TGTGCCAGCAGTGAAGGACAGGGACTCTATGGCTACACCTTC.

This clone has just a few counts. One end of the junction varies from germline; a read error may be responsible. This chain uses TRBV29-1 with TRBJ2-7; 8 bases are a match to TRBD1. This CDR3 is built from 14 residues. Germline V gene sequence: CDR1 SQVTM, CDR2 ANQGSEA. The CDR3 DNA is TGCAGCGTCGAAGAACCGGGACAGGTCTACGAGCAGTACTTC. Its protein product is CSVEEPGQVYEQYF.

V is TRBV11-3 and J is TRBJ2-2; D is unresolved. The CDR3 loop spans 13 amino acids. Per germline, CDR1 SGHNT and CDR2 YENEEA. The V end lost 1 base, the J end lost 3 bases, and 3 bases lay between the germline ends. The CDR3, as DNA: TGTGCCAGCAGCTTAGCTTACACCGGGGAGCTGTTTTTT. It is translated as CASSLAYTGELFF.

J is TRBJ2-5 and V is TRBV5-1, with 7 nucleotides matching TRBD1. The V gene end was trimmed by 6 bases and the J gene end by 3 bases; junction bases not matched to a gene: 5. CDR1 and CDR2 (germline): SGHRS, YFSETQ. The CDR3 totals 13 residues. CDR3 residues: CASTITGEETQYF. The DNA for the CDR3 is TGCGCCAGCACCATAACAGGGGAAGAGACCCAGTACTTC.

The chain carries TRBV5-5 and TRBJ1-2; D is possibly TRBD1 (6 bases). The CDR3 runs to 15 residues. Germline CDR1 and CDR2: SGHKS and YYEKEE (reference sequence). The V gene lost 6 bases and the J gene lost 5 bases, with 20 bases spanning the gap. The CDR3 DNA sequence: TGTGCCAGCACCCCTTTAAGGGGGAACGAGTATGGCTACACCTTC. Encoded protein: CASTPLRGNEYGYTF.

The genes are TRBV30 and TRBJ1-2, with TRBD1 matching 9 bases. The trim removed 0 bases at V and 8 bases at J, leaving 10 bases unmatched. The V gene's germline CDR1 is GTSNPN and CDR2 SVGIG (reference sequence). This CDR3 has 15 residues. The CDR3: CAWSVRSGTGRGYTF. The CDR3 DNA reads as TGTGCCTGGAGTGTACGGTCGGGGACAGGGCGAGGCTACACCTTC. The whole variable domain, filled in from reference TRBV30 and TRBJ1-2, reads SQTIHQWPATLVQPVGSPLSLECTVEGTSNPNLYWYRQAAGRGLQLLFYSVGIGQISSEVPQNLSASRPQDRQFILSSKKLLLSDSGFYLCAWSVRSGTGRGYTFGSGTRLTVV.

The chain combines TRBV18 with TRBJ2-7; 8 bases are shared with TRBD1. V lost 4 bases to trimming and J lost 3 bases; unmatched junction nucleotides: 5. The V gene's germline CDR1 is KGHSH and CDR2 LQKENI. CDR3 size: 14 residues. The CDR3 loop reads CASSLDRGVYEQYF. The CDR3 DNA is TGTGCCAGCTCACTTGACAGGGGAGTCTACGAGCAGTACTTC.

This chain uses TRBV9 with TRBJ1-3; D unresolved. Trimming cost V 0 bases and J 0 bases, with 7 bases left between them. Germline V CDR1 and CDR2: SGDLS, YYNGEE. This CDR3 has 15 residues. CDR3 protein: CASSVAEDSGNTIYF. The CDR3 DNA follows: TGTGCCAGCAGCGTAGCCGAGGACTCTGGAAACACCATATATTTT.

The rearrangement uses TRBV27 and TRBJ1-2; 8 bases agree with TRBD1. The CDR3 sequence is 16 residues long. Germline V gene lookup returns CDR1 MNHEY and CDR2 SMNVEV (reference sequence). V lost 2 bases, J lost 4 bases, and 9 bases stayed unmatched. The CDR3 loop is CASSLSRTGMGYGYTF. In nucleotides, the CDR3 is TGTGCCAGCAGTTTAAGTCGGACAGGGATGGGCTATGGCTACACCTTC.

V usage is TRBV5-4 and J usage is TRBJ2-5; 8 bases map to TRBD2. Germline-derived CDR1 and CDR2 are SGHNT and YYREEE (reference sequence). V was clipped by 0 bases and J by 1 base; unmatched bases: 2. The CDR3 has 15 amino acids. CDR3 loop: CASSLDGGAQETQYF. CDR3 nucleotides: TGTGCCAGCAGCTTGGACGGGGGGGCCCAAGAGACCCAGTACTTC.

The J gene is TRBJ1-5, the V gene TRBV15; D is unresolved. Germline V CDR1 and CDR2: LNHNV, YYDKDF (reference sequence). Trimming stripped 0 bases from V and 5 bases from J, with 11 bases between. This CDR3 is 15 amino acids long. The CDR3 protein is CATSRDRSVDQPQHF. The CDR3 nucleotides are TGTGCCACCAGCAGAGATCGCAGCGTCGATCAGCCCCAGCATTTT.

The chain links TRBV5-4 to TRBJ2-5; 9 nucleotides align to TRBD1. After removal of 9 bases from V and 5 bases from J, the junction contained 17 bases not matched to a gene. CDR3 length: 16 amino acids. Germline loops: CDR1 SGHNT, CDR2 YYREEE (reference sequence). CDR3 nucleotides: TGTGCCACCCAACCGGGACAGGGACTTTGGGCGGAGACCCAGTACTTC. Its translation is CATQPGQGLWAETQYF.

This sequence joins TRBV15 and TRBJ2-1; 10 bases map to TRBD2. This CDR3 spans 17 amino acids. The germline V gene encodes CDR1 LNHNV and CDR2 YYDKDF (reference sequence). J gave up 6 bases and V 0 bases, and 8 bases lay outside the gene matches. The CDR3 DNA is TGTGCCACCAGCAGAGACGTCGCTAGCGGGAGTCTCAATGAGCAGTTCTTC. This encodes CATSRDVASGSLNEQFF.

The chain joins TRBV9 to TRBJ2-3; possible D gene TRBD1, 6 bases. V lost 2 bases to trimming and J lost 4 bases, with 17 bases between them. This CDR3 spans 16 amino acids. CDR1 is SGDLS, CDR2 YYNGEE, per germline. CDR3 coding DNA: TGTGCCAGCAGCGTGGGGCTTAAGGGGGACGCAGATACGCAGTATTTT. This gives the protein CASSVGLKGDADTQYF. Drawing the rest from reference TRBV9 and TRBJ2-3, the complete variable domain is DSGVTQTPKHLITATGQRVTLRCSPRSGDLSVYWYQQSLDQGLQFLIQYYNGEERAKGNILERFSAQQFPDLHSELNLSSLELGDSALYFCASSVGLKGDADTQYFGPGTRLTVL.

The V gene is TRBV6-5, the J gene TRBJ1-2; no clear D gene. Deletions cut 4 bases from V and 4 bases from J, with 7 bases between. The CDR3 covers 12 residues. CDR1 is MNHEY, CDR2 SVGAGI, per germline. CDR3 region: CASSSGAYGYTF. DNA for the CDR3: TGTGCCAGCAGTTCAGGTGCCTATGGCTACACCTTC.

The chain recombines TRBV19 with TRBJ1-2; D ambiguous. This CDR3 has 17 residues. V lost 1 base and J lost 3, with 18 bases in between. Germline CDR1 is LNHDA and CDR2 is SQIVND (reference sequence). The CDR3 bases are TGTGCCAGTAGTATAGCCCCCGGGATCTCCGCAGACTATGGCTACACCTTC. Translated: CASSIAPGISADYGYTF.

CDR3 residues: CASRKGQGSLETQYF. The CDR3 DNA reads as TGTGCCAGCAGGAAGGGACAGGGTTCGTTGGAGACCCAGTACTTC. This rearrangement joins TRBV6-1 to TRBJ2-5, with 9 bases that match TRBD1. This CDR3 has 15 residues. The trim removed 6 bases at V and 5 bases at J, leaving 10 bases unmatched. Germline V gives CDR1 MNHNS, CDR2 SASEGT.

The chain uses TRBV28 and TRBJ1-2; no clear D. Germline V gene data show CDR1 as MDHEN and CDR2 as SYDVKM. The CDR3 runs 14 residues. V was cut by 5 bases and J by 4 bases, with 14 bases left in between. The CDR3 protein is CASSADSTIYGYTF. Written as DNA, the CDR3 is TGTGCCAGCAGTGCGGACTCAACGATCTATGGCTACACCTTC.

The V and J genes are TRBV6-5 and TRBJ1-4; TRBD1 matches at 7 bases. J lost 3 bases, V lost 5 bases, and 6 bases had no gene match. This CDR3 has 15 residues. Germline V gene sequence: CDR1 MNHEY, CDR2 SVGAGI. The CDR3 DNA reads TGTGCCAGCAGTCCCAACAGGGGCGCTAATGAAAAACTGTTTTTT. This sequence encodes CASSPNRGANEKLFF.

The chain employs TRBV7-9 and TRBJ2-5; D gene ambiguous. V shed 2 bases and J shed 2 bases, with 3 bases lying between them. This CDR3 has 12 amino acids. Germline CDR1 SEHNR, CDR2 FQNEAQ (reference sequence). Here the CDR3 reads CASSLQQETQYF. CDR3 bases: TGTGCCAGCAGCTTACAGCAAGAGACCCAGTACTTC.